Below are 21 T cell receptor beta chains sequenced from a single sample in a study of cytomegalovirus exposure and HLA in healthy donors. Primers: 60 Vbeta forward and 13 Jbeta reverse. Method: immunoSEQ multiplex PCR; TCRdb's copy keeps in-frame clones and lacks some. The sample includes 90,000 to 100,000 clones, approximately 78% seen only once; the top ten take around 0.76%. Sequencing input: PBMCs. The origin of the receptors is a woman aged 55-70 years in good health and CMV-seronegative.

The CDR3 DNA reads TGTGCCAGCAGCAGGGGAGGGGTTACAGATACGCAGTATTTT. It translates to CASSRGGVTDTQYF. V usage is TRBV7-2 and J usage is TRBJ2-3; 7 bases line up with TRBD2. The V and J ends lost 5 bases and 3 bases, in that order; junction bases with no gene match: 5. Germline assignment: CDR1 SGHTA and CDR2 FQGNSA. The CDR3 is 14 amino acids.

This clone was counted once. V is TRBV4-1 and J is TRBJ1-5, with TRBD1 identical over 7 bases. The CDR3 is made up of 17 amino acids. V gave up 0 bases and J gave up 2 bases; unmatched junction bases: 7. The germline V gene encodes CDR1 MGHRA and CDR2 YSYEKL. This CDR3 is CASSQDYQGEGNQPQHF. The CDR3 DNA reads as TGCGCCAGCAGCCAAGACTATCAGGGGGAGGGCAATCAGCCCCAGCATTTT.

The rearrangement joins TRBV6-1 to TRBJ1-5; no reliable D call. V was cut by 4 bases and J by 9 bases, with 22 bases left in between. The CDR3 length is 16 residues. Germline CDR1 is MNHNS and CDR2 is SASEGT. The CDR3 DNA reads as TGTGCCAGCAGTGGATCGACCCGGGTGGCCAATATGCCCCAGCATTTT. It specifies CASSGSTRVANMPQHF.

CDR3 nucleotide sequence: TGTGCCAGCAGTGAACAGACTTACACAGATACGCAGTATTTT. It encodes CASSEQTYTDTQYF. The V call is TRBV2, the J call TRBJ2-3, with unresolved D. CDR1 SNHLY and CDR2 FYNNEI come from the germline V gene. The CDR3 has 14 amino acids. V gave up 2 bases and J gave up 2 bases, with 8 bases separating them.

The chain carries TRBV25-1 and TRBJ2-7, with D perhaps TRBD2 (5 bases). CDR3 length: 13 amino acids. Germline V gene sequence: CDR1 MGHDK, CDR2 SYGVNS. V was trimmed by 4 bases and J by 7 bases, leaving 14 bases between them. The CDR3 sequence is CASSVPGVGEQYF. The CDR3 DNA is TGTGCCAGCAGTGTCCCCGGGGTGGGGGAGCAGTACTTC.

The chain employs TRBV9 and TRBJ2-3; D gene unclear. Trimming stripped 0 bases from V and 8 bases from J, with 7 bases between. In germline, CDR1 is SGDLS, CDR2 YYNGEE. The CDR3 consists of 12 residues. The CDR3 nucleotides are TGTGCCAGCAGCGTAGACCGCGGTACGCAGTATTTT. As protein: CASSVDRGTQYF.

This clone was seen once. This rearrangement joins TRBV5-5 to TRBJ2-5; D unclear. The V and J ends lost 3 bases and 1 base respectively, with 10 bases between them. This CDR3 is 14 amino acids long. Per germline, CDR1 SGHKS and CDR2 YYEKEE (reference sequence). This chain's CDR3 is CASSYPGAQETQYF. CDR3 sequence (DNA): TGTGCCAGCAGCTACCCGGGTGCCCAAGAGACCCAGTACTTC.

The chain recombines TRBV10-2 with TRBJ2-5; TRBD2 matches at 7 bases. CDR1 and CDR2 (germline): WSHSY, SAAADI. V shed 5 bases and J 5 bases; nucleotides not matched to a gene: 5. This CDR3 has 13 residues. CDR3 sequence (DNA): TGCGCCAGCAGTACCGGGGGAGGGGAGACCCAGTACTTC. Its translation is CASSTGGGETQYF.

In DNA, the CDR3 is TGTGCCACCAGCAGAGATCTTAGCGGGGCTAGCACAGATACGCAGTATTTT. Translation: CATSRDLSGASTDTQYF. The V and J genes are TRBV15 and TRBJ2-3, with 8 bases fitting TRBD2. The CDR3 is made up of 17 amino acids. V trimming: 0 bases; J trimming: 0 bases; junction bases outside the gene matches: 5. Germline CDR1 reads LNHNV; CDR2 reads YYDKDF (reference sequence).

This clone was detected a few times. The chain joins TRBV29-1 to TRBJ2-5, with 11 bases lining up with TRBD2. Germline V lookup: CDR1 SQVTM, CDR2 ANQGSEA. J gave up 2 bases and V 6 bases, and 2 bases lay outside the gene matches. This CDR3 has 13 residues. The CDR3: CSVLAGGQETQYF. CDR3 in DNA: TGCAGCGTCCTAGCGGGGGGACAAGAGACCCAGTACTTC.

The chain links TRBV4-3 to TRBJ1-2; D is unresolved. This CDR3 region has 15 residues. Germline CDR1 reads LGHNA; CDR2 reads YSLEER. The ends were cut back, 0 bases at V and 1 base at J, with 9 bases in the middle. The CDR3 sequence: CASSQETGLNYGYTF. As DNA, the CDR3 is TGCGCCAGCAGCCAAGAAACTGGACTTAACTATGGCTACACCTTC.

Points on this clone: The sample contains more than one DNA sequence encoding this CDR3. The chain uses TRBV5-6 and TRBJ2-3; D is undetermined. Germline loops: CDR1 SGHDT, CDR2 YYEEEE. This CDR3 has 12 residues. V was shortened by 3 bases and J by 0 bases, with 2 bases between the two germline ends. The CDR3 loop is CASSSSTDTQYF. The CDR3 coding sequence is TGTGCCAGCAGCTCTAGCACAGATACGCAGTATTTT.

This clone was counted a few times. The gene calls are TRBV2 and TRBJ2-1, with TRBD1 matching over 8 bases. The CDR3 is 14 amino acids. Germline CDR1 reads SNHLY; CDR2 reads FYNNEI. Trimming removed 1 base from V and 9 bases from J; junction bases left unmatched: 5. CDR3 nucleotides: TGTGCCAGCAGTGAAGGGACAGGGTATATTGAGCAGTTCTTC. Translated, it gives CASSEGTGYIEQFF. Full variable domain (rest looked up from reference TRBV2 and TRBJ2-1): EPEVTQTPSHQVTQMGQEVILRCVPISNHLYFYWYRQILGQKVEFLVSFYNNEISEKSEIFDDQFSVERPDGSNFTLKIRSTKLEDSAMYFCASSEGTGYIEQFFGPGTRLTVL.

The rearrangement joins TRBV6-5 to TRBJ1-1, with a weak D call TRBD1 (5 bases). With 9 bases removed from V and 0 bases from J, the gap between germline ends came to 17 bases. Germline values: CDR1 MNHEY, CDR2 SVGAGI. CDR3 length: 15 amino acids. For the CDR3, the DNA is TGTGCCAGTCAGTCCCGGTGGGGCATGAACACTGAAGCTTTCTTT. Amino acids: CASQSRWGMNTEAFF.

For the CDR3, the DNA is TGTGCCACCAGCACTGGGGACAACTACGAGCAGTACTTC. Encoded protein: CATSTGDNYEQYF. The chain has TRBV15 and TRBJ2-7; D is possibly TRBD1 (6 bases). The CDR3 extends over 13 amino acids. Looked up from germline, CDR1 is LNHNV and CDR2 is YYDKDF (reference sequence). The ends were cut back, 4 bases at V and 3 bases at J, with 10 bases in the middle.

The rearrangement uses TRBV6-5 and TRBJ2-7, with 8 positions matching TRBD2. V was pared by 2 bases and J by 5 bases, with 8 bases of the junction left unmatched. Germline V gene data show CDR1 as MNHEY and CDR2 as SVGAGI. The CDR3 has 15 residues. The CDR3 DNA reads TGTGCCAGCAGTTACGGTGGCGGGAGGACCCACGAGCAGTACTTC. Its translation is CASSYGGGRTHEQYF.

This clone was detected once. The chain has TRBV29-1 and TRBJ2-7, with 9 bases identical to TRBD1. The trim removed 6 bases at V and 6 bases at J, leaving 9 bases unmatched. The CDR3 extends over 13 amino acids. The germline gives CDR1 SQVTM, CDR2 ANQGSEA. The DNA of the CDR3 is TGCAGCGTCGCCAGGACAGGGGAAGTCGAGCAGTACTTC. Amino acid sequence: CSVARTGEVEQYF.

This clone was seen only once. CDR3 in amino acids: CASTLAGGPNEQFF. The CDR3 DNA reads TGCGCCAGCACACTAGCGGGAGGGCCCAATGAGCAGTTCTTC. V gene TRBV5-1 combines with J gene TRBJ2-1, with 13 bases that match TRBD2. The germline gives CDR1 SGHRS, CDR2 YFSETQ. V was clipped by 6 bases and J by 6 bases; unmatched bases: 3. The CDR3 loop spans 14 amino acids.

The chain employs TRBV28 and TRBJ2-4; D perhaps matches TRBD2 (5 bases). The CDR3 totals 14 residues. V was pared by 10 bases and J by 6 bases, with 19 bases between. Germline V gene data show CDR1 as MDHEN and CDR2 as SYDVKM. CDR3 nucleotide sequence: TGTGCCACCCTAGCAGGAGTCGGTTTAAACATTCAGTACTTC. This translates into CATLAGVGLNIQYF.

A few counts support this clone. V is TRBV11-3 and J is TRBJ2-1; 7 bases are shared with TRBD2. V shed 5 bases, J shed 4 bases, and the junction held 8 bases outside the gene matches. The CDR3 totals 15 residues. The germline CDR1 and CDR2 sequences are SGHNT and YENEEA. The DNA for the CDR3 is TGTGCCAGCAGCCCCAGCGGGGTCCTTTACAATGAGCAGTTCTTC. This gives the protein CASSPSGVLYNEQFF.

The V and J genes are TRBV5-5 and TRBJ1-1, with TRBD1 identical over 9 bases. The CDR3 length is 15 residues. Trimming cost V 0 bases and J 5 bases; bases outside gene matches: 5. Germline CDR1 and CDR2: SGHKS and YYEKEE (reference sequence). DNA for the CDR3: TGTGCCAGCAGCTTGGTAGGACAGGGGATGACTGAAGCTTTCTTT. It yields the protein CASSLVGQGMTEAFF.